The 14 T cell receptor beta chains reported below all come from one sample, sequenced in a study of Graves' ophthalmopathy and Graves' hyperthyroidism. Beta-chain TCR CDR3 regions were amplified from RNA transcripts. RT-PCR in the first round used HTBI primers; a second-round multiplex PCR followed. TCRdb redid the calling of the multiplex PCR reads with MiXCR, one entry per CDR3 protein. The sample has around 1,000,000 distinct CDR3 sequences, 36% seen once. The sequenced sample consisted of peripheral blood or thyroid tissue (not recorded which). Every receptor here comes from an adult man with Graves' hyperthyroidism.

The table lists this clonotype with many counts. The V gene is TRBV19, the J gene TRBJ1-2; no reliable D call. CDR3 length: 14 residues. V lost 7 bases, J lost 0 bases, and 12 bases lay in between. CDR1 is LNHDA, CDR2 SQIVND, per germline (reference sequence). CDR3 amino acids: CASKSAQTNYGYTF. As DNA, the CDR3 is TGTGCCAGTAAGTCGGCACAGACTAACTATGGCTACACCTTC.

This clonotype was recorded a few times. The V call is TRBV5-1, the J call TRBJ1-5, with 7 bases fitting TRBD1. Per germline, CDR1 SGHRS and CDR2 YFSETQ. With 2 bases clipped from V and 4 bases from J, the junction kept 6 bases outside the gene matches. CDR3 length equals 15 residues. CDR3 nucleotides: TGCGCCAGCAGCTTAGGGGACAGTTTTAATCAGCCCCAGCATTTT. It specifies CASSLGDSFNQPQHF.

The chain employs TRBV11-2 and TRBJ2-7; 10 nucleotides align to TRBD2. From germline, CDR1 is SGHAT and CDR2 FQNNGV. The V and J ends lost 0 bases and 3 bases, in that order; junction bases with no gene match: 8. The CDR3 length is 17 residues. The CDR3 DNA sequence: TGTGCCAGCAGCTTAGATCTCGGTACTAGCGGGATCTACGAGCAGTACTTC. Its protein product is CASSLDLGTSGIYEQYF.

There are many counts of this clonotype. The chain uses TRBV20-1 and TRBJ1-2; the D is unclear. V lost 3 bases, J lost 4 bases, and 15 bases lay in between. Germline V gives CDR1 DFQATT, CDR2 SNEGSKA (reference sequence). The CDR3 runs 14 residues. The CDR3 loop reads CSASPPVTAYGYTF. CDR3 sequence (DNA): TGCAGTGCTAGCCCTCCTGTTACGGCCTATGGCTACACCTTC.

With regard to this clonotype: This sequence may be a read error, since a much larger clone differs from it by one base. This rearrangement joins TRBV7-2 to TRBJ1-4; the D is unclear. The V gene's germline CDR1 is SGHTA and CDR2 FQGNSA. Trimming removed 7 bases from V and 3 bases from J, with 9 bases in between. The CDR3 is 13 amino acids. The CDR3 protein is CASNAYSNEKLFF. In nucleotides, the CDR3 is TGTGCCAGCAACGCTTACTCTAATGAAAAACTGTTTTTT.

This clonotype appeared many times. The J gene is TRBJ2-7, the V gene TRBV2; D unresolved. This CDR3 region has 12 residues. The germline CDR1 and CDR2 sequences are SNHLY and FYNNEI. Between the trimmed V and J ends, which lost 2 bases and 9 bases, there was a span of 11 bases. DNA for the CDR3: TGTGCCAGCAGTGAAAATCTGGCCACGCAGTACTTC. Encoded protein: CASSENLATQYF. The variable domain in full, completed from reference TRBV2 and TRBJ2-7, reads EPEVTQTPSHQVTQMGQEVILRCVPISNHLYFYWYRQILGQKVEFLVSFYNNEISEKSEIFDDQFSVERPDGSNFTLKIRSTKLEDSAMYFCASSENLATQYFGPGTRLTVT.

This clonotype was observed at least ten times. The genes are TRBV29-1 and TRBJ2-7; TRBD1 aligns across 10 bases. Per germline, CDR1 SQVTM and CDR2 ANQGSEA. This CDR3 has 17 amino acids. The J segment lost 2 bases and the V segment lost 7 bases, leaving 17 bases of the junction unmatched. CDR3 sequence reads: CSALDRGLGLITYEQYF. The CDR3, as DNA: TGCAGCGCCCTGGACAGGGGGTTGGGACTCATTACCTACGAGCAGTACTTC.

CDR3 nucleotides: TGTGCCAGCAAGAGGTCGGGGACAGGTCTTCACACCGGGGAGCTGTTTTTT. Translating gives CASKRSGTGLHTGELFF. The rearrangement uses TRBV6-5 and TRBJ2-2; 8 nucleotides line up with TRBD1. Trimming took 7 bases from V and 3 from J; bases not matched to a gene: 13. The CDR3 spans 17 residues. In germline, CDR1 is MNHEY, CDR2 SVGAGI.

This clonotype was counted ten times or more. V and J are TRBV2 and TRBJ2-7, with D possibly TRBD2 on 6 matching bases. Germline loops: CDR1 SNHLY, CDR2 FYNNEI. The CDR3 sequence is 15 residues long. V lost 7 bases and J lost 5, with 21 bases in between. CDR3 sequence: CASTQQGRGMNEQYF. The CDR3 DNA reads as TGTGCCAGCACACAGCAGGGCCGGGGGATGAACGAGCAGTACTTC.

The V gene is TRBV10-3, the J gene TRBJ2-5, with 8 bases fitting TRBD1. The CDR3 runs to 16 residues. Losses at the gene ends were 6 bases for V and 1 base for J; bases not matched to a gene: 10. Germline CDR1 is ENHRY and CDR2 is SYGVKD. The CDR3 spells CAISRQGFGSQETQYF. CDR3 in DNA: TGTGCCATCAGCCGACAGGGGTTCGGGAGCCAAGAGACCCAGTACTTC.

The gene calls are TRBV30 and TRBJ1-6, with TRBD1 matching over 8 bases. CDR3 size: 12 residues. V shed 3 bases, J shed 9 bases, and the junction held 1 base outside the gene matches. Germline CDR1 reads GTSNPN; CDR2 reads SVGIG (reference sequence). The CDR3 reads CAWRDRVSPLHF. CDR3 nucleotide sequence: TGTGCCTGGAGGGACAGGGTTTCACCCCTCCACTTT.

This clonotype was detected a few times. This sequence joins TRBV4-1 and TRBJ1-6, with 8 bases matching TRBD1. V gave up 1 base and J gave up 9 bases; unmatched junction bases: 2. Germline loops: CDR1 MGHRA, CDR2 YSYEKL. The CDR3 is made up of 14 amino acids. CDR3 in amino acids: CASSQGDRISPLHF. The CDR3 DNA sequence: TGCGCCAGCAGCCAAGGGGACAGGATTTCACCCCTCCACTTT.

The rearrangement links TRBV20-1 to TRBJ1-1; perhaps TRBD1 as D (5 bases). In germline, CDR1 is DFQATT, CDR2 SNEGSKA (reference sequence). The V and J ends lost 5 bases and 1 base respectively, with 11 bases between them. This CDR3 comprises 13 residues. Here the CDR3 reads CSARRGTNTEAFF. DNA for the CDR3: TGCAGTGCTCGACGTGGGACGAACACTGAAGCTTTCTTT.

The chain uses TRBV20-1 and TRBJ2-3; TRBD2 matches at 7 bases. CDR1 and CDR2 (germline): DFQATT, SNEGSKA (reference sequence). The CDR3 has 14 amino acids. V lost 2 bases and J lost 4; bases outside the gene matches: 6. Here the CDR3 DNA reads TGCAGTGCTAGACGCGGGGGATCATCAGATACGCAGTATTTT. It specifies CSARRGGSSDTQYF.